The T cell receptor beta chain under discussion was sequenced for a study of T cells in narcolepsy. Study in general: Healthy controls were enrolled alongside patients with narcolepsy type 1 or type 2.

General study results and limits: Autoreactive clonotypes reportedly recurred in blood of same and different patients, not controls.

With regard to this clone: The antigen is undetermined.

The junction had 5 bases not matched to a gene; V was cut back by 3 bases and J by 3 bases. The CDR3 spans 15 residues. Germline CDR1 and CDR2: MDHEN and SYDVKM. Generated by immunoSEQ multiplex PCR, the TCRdb table keeps only in-frame clones and is missing some. The sample lists tens of thousands of clones, 84% occurring once. The V gene is TRBV28, the J gene TRBJ1-3, with 7 nucleotides matching TRBD1. Sequenced sample: CD45RA- memory CD4+ T cells from PBMCs. The receptor was derived from a human donor with narcolepsy. As DNA, the CDR3 is TGTGCCAGCAGTTTTGAGGGGGCGGATGGAAACACCATATATTTT. The encoded protein is CASSFEGADGNTIYF.